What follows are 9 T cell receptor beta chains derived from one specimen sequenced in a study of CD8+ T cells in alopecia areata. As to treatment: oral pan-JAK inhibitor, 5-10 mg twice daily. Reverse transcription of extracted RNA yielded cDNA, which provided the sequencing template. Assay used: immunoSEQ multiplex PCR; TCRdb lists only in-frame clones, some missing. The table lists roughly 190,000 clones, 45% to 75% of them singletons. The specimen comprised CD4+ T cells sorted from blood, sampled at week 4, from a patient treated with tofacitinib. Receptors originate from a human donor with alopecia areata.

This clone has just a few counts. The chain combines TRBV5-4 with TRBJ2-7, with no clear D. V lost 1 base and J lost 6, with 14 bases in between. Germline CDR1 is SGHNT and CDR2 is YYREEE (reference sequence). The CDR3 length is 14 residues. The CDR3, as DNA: TGTGCCAGCAGCTTGTCCTCCTTTCATCGCGAGCAGTACTTC. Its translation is CASSLSSFHREQYF.

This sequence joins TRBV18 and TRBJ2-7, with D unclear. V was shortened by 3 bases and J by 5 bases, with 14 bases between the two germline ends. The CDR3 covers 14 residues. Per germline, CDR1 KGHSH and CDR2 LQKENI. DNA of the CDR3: TGTGCCAGCTCACCCGTCGTGGAATCGGACGAGCAGTACTTC. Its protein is CASSPVVESDEQYF.

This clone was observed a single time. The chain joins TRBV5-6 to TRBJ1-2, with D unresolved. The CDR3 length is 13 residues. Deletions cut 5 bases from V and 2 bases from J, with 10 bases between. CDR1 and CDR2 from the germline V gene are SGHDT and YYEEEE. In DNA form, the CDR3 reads TGTGCCAGCAGATTTGTCGGGAACTATGGCTACACCTTC. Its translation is CASRFVGNYGYTF.

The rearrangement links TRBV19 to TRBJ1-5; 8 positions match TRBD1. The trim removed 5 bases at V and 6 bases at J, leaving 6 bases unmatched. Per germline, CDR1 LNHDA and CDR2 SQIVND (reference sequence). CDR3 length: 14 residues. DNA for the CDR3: TGTGCCAGTAGTTTCCCCCAGGGGGCTCAGCCCCAGCATTTT. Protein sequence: CASSFPQGAQPQHF.

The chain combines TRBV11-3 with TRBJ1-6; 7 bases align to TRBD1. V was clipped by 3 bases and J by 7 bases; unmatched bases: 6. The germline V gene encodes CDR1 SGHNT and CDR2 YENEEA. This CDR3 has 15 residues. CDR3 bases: TGTGCCAGCAGCTTGGGCAGGGGGGGAAATTCACCCCTCCACTTT. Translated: CASSLGRGGNSPLHF.

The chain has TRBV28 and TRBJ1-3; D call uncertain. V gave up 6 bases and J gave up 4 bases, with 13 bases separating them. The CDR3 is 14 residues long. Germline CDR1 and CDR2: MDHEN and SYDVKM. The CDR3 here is CASSPVQWGNTIYF. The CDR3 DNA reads TGTGCCAGCAGCCCCGTGCAGTGGGGAAACACCATATATTTT.

CDR3 DNA: TGTGCCAGCAGCCACCCCGACAGGGACTCTGGCTACACCTTC. This encodes CASSHPDRDSGYTF. This chain uses TRBV27 with TRBJ1-2; 7 nucleotides agree with TRBD1. CDR3 length: 14 residues. CDR1 MNHEY and CDR2 SMNVEV come from the germline V gene (reference sequence). Unmatched junction bases numbered 11, after V lost 6 bases and J lost 7 bases.

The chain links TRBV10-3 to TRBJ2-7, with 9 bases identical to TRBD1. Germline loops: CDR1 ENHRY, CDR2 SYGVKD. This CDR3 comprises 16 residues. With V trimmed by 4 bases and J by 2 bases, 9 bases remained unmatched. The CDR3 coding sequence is TGTGCCATCAGTGGCAGCGGGACAGGGACGACCTACGAGCAGTACTTC. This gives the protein CAISGSGTGTTYEQYF.

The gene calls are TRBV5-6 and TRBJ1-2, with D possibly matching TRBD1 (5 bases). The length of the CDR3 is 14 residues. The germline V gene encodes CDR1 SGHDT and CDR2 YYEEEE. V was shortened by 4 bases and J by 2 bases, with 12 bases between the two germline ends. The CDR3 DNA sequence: TGTGCCAGCAGCGCCCCGGGACGCAACTATGGCTACACCTTC. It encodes CASSAPGRNYGYTF.